The entry below describes one T cell receptor (beta chain). The authors ran a second PCR of 7 to 11 cycles using a sample-barcoded 5' primer and a J-beta primer mix. TCRdb passed the 5' RACE reads through MiXCR, listing each CDR3 protein once. The profile shows about 640,000 distinct CDR3 sequences, about 28% of them singletons. This record comes from a study of blood T cells in healthy people across ages. Germline CDR1 KGHSH, CDR2 LQKENI. Trimming shortened V by 6 bases and J by 7 bases, and 18 bases separated the two germline ends. The CDR3 loop spans 14 amino acids. The chain carries TRBV18 and TRBJ1-1, with D possibly TRBD1 on 5 matching bases. This receptor was obtained from a woman at least 80 years old in good health. Sequencing used blood. The CDR3 DNA follows: TGTGCCAGCTCTATCTCAGGGCGGGGTGGTGAAGCTTTCTTT. The encoded protein is CASSISGRGGEAFF.